The 9 T cell receptor beta chains below come from one sample, sequenced in a study of shared clonotypes between healthy human individuals. Data came from immunoSEQ multiplex PCR; TCRdb stores just in-frame clones and leaves some out. The sample has some 450,000 clones, 60% to 80% seen once. Specimen: PBMCs. The receptors were gathered from a woman in her thirties or forties in good health. Some clones in this sample may be carry-over from other donors' samples.

The chain links TRBV9 to TRBJ2-6; 11 bases align to TRBD1. The CDR3 spans 15 residues. Germline CDR1 SGDLS, CDR2 YYNGEE. V shed 7 bases and J 0 bases; nucleotides not matched to a gene: 0. CDR3 coding DNA: TGTGCCAGCGGGACAGGGGGCTCTGGGGCCAACGTCCTGACTTTC. Translated: CASGTGGSGANVLTF.

This clone was seen more than once but under ten times. The rearrangement joins TRBV7-2 to TRBJ1-5; 7 bases match TRBD1. The CDR3 spans 14 residues. V shed 2 bases, J shed 6 bases, and the junction held 4 bases outside the gene matches. Germline CDR1 SGHTA, CDR2 FQGNSA. CDR3 sequence: CASSLTGVGQPQHF. The CDR3 DNA reads TGTGCCAGCAGCTTAACAGGGGTCGGTCAGCCCCAGCATTTT.

The rearrangement uses TRBV9 and TRBJ1-2; D perhaps matches TRBD1 (5 bases). Between the trimmed V and J ends, which lost 3 bases and 4 bases, there was a span of 19 bases. The CDR3 is made up of 16 amino acids. Germline CDR1 reads SGDLS; CDR2 reads YYNGEE. This chain's CDR3 is CASSALPWGSLYGYTF. DNA for the CDR3: TGTGCCAGCAGCGCTCTCCCTTGGGGCTCCCTCTATGGCTACACCTTC.

This chain connects TRBV28 to TRBJ1-4; TRBD1 matches 9 bases. V shed 2 bases and J 8 bases; nucleotides not matched to a gene: 6. The CDR3 length is 15 residues. The germline gives CDR1 MDHEN, CDR2 SYDVKM. The CDR3 region is CASSLGGQGEEKLFF. Written as DNA, the CDR3 is TGTGCCAGCAGTTTAGGGGGACAGGGAGAGGAAAAACTGTTTTTT.

The chain links TRBV6-6 to TRBJ2-5; D gene ambiguous. The CDR3 covers 13 residues. From germline, CDR1 is MNHNY and CDR2 SVGAGI (reference sequence). Trimming removed 0 bases at V and 4 bases at J, with 6 bases between. Here the CDR3 DNA reads TGTGCCAGCAGTTACTCGAATCGAGAGACCCAGTACTTC. Translated, it gives CASSYSNRETQYF.

This chain connects TRBV18 to TRBJ2-3; 8 nucleotides align to TRBD2. The germline V gene has CDR1 KGHSH and CDR2 LQKENI. V was clipped by 2 bases and J by 4 bases; unmatched bases: 8. This CDR3 is 16 amino acids long. CDR3 DNA sequence: TGTGCCAGCTCACCAGGGCTAGCGGGCTTGCCAGATACGCAGTATTTT. Protein product: CASSPGLAGLPDTQYF.

This CDR3 reads CAWSTFGREPEEQYF. The CDR3 DNA is TGTGCCTGGAGTACGTTTGGGCGGGAGCCCGAAGAGCAGTACTTC. The rearrangement joins TRBV30 to TRBJ2-7, with 7 bases matching TRBD2. The CDR3 is 15 residues long. Trimming took 2 bases from V and 7 from J; bases not matched to a gene: 14. Germline CDR1 and CDR2: GTSNPN and SVGIG (reference sequence).

J is TRBJ1-1 and V is TRBV6-5; TRBD1 matches 8 bases. The CDR3 totals 14 residues. The V gene end was trimmed by 4 bases and the J gene end by 10 bases; junction bases not matched to a gene: 11. Germline values: CDR1 MNHEY, CDR2 SVGAGI. The CDR3: CASSLDRVVVSAFF. CDR3 nucleotides: TGTGCCAGCAGTTTGGACAGGGTGGTTGTATCAGCTTTCTTT.

This clone showed up just once. The genes are TRBV14 and TRBJ2-7, with D perhaps matching TRBD2 (5 bases). Trimming pared 0 bases from V and 0 bases from J, leaving 9 bases between. Germline CDR1 SGHDN, CDR2 FVKESK. The CDR3 length is 15 residues. CDR3 sequence (DNA): TGTGCCAGCAGCCAAGATCCGGGGTCCTCCTACGAGCAGTACTTC. Translated: CASSQDPGSSYEQYF.